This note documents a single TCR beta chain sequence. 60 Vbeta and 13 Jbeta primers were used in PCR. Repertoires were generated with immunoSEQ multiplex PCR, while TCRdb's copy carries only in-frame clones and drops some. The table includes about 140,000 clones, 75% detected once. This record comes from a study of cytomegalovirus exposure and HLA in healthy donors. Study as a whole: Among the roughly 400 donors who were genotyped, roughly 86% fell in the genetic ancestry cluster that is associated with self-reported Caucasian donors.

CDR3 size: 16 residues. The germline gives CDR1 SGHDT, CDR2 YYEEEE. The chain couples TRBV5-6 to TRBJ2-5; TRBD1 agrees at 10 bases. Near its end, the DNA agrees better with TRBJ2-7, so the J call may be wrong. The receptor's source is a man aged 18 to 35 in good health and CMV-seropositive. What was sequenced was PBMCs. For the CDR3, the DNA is TGTGCCAGCAGCTTGGTCGGGACAGGGGTAAGGTACGAGCAGTACTTC. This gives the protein CASSLVGTGVRYEQYF.